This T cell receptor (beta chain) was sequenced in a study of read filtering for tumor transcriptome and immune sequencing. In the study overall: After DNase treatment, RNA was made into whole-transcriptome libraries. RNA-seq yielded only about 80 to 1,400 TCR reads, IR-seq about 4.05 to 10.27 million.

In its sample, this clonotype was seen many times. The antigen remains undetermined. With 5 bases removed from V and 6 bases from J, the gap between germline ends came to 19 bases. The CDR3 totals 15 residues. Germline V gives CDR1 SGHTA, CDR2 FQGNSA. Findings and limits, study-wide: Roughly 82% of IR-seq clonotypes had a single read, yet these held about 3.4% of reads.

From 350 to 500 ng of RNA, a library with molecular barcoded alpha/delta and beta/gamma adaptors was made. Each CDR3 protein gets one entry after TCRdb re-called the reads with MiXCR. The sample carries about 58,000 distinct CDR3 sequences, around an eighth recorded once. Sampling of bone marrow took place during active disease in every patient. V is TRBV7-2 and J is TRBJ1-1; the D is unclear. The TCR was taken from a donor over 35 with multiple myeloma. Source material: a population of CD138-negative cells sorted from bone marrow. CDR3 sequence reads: CASSAKTNLGAEAFF. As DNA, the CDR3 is TGTGCCAGCAGCGCCAAAACAAACCTAGGCGCTGAAGCTTTCTTT.